The 8 T cell receptor beta chains below come from one sample, sequenced in a study of T cells in Graves' hyperthyroidism and ophthalmopathy. Researchers amplified the TCR beta CDR3 regions from RNA transcripts. The TCR CDR3 first-round RT-PCR relied on the HTBI primer set. Each CDR3 protein gets one entry after TCRdb re-called the multiplex PCR reads with MiXCR. The data contain roughly 100,000 distinct CDR3 sequences, approximately 50% of them seen just once; the ten biggest clones take up approximately 25%. The material sequenced was blood. The receptors stem from a man aged 40-50 years with Graves' hyperthyroidism.

This clonotype showed up many times. The gene calls are TRBV29-1 and TRBJ1-2, with 8 positions matching TRBD1. Germline-derived CDR1 and CDR2 are SQVTM and ANQGSEA. The CDR3 totals 14 residues. The junction had 9 bases not matched to a gene; V was cut back by 6 bases and J by 3 bases. The CDR3 spells CSVLETGGYYGYTF. DNA of the CDR3: TGCAGCGTACTTGAAACAGGGGGGTACTATGGCTACACCTTC. The variable domain in full, completed from reference TRBV29-1 and TRBJ1-2, reads SAVISQKPSRDICQRGTSLTIQCQVDSQVTMMFWYRQQPGQSLTLIATANQGSEATYESGFVIDKFPISRPNLTFSTLTVSNMSPEDSSIYLCSVLETGGYYGYTFGSGTRLTVV.

Comments on this clonotype: The missing conserved phenylalanine or tryptophan at the end of this CDR3 makes a read error likely. The rearrangement joins TRBV2 to TRBJ2-7; TRBD1 matches 10 bases. CDR3 length: 14 amino acids. CDR1 is SNHLY and CDR2 is FYNNEI in the germline V gene. V gave up 9 bases and J gave up 4 bases; unmatched junction bases: 9. CDR3 amino acids: CASSPGQGIYEQYL. In nucleotides, the CDR3 is TGTGCCAGTAGTCCGGGACAGGGGATTTACGAGCAGTACCTC.

About this clonotype itself: The CDR3 ends on some other residue instead of the conserved phenylalanine or tryptophan, so this is likely a read error. Because the CDR3's place on the DNA is in doubt, the DNA is left out and the CDR3 is given as listed by TCRdb. This chain joins TRBV19 and TRBJ2-2; TRBD1, the D gene given by the table, was not confirmed from the DNA. The CDR3 region is 9 residues in length, termini included. Germline CDR1 reads LNHDA; CDR2 reads SQIVND (reference sequence). Here the CDR3 reads CASSIACQG.

The rearrangement uses TRBV29-1 and TRBJ2-2, with D unresolved. Deletions cut 6 bases from V and 6 bases from J, with 5 bases between. Germline CDR1 SQVTM, CDR2 ANQGSEA. This CDR3 has 10 amino acids. The CDR3 coding sequence is TGCAGCGTAGATTCCGGGGAGCTGTTTTTT. Amino acid sequence: CSVDSGELFF.

The chain links TRBV29-1 to TRBJ1-2, with 8 bases lining up with TRBD1. CDR1 is SQVTM and CDR2 is ANQGSEA in the germline V gene. With 1 base clipped from V and 8 bases from J, the junction kept 12 bases outside the gene matches. This CDR3 has 15 amino acids. CDR3 residues: CSVEGQGSRVDGYTF. CDR3 sequence (DNA): TGCAGCGTTGAAGGACAGGGGTCGAGGGTAGACGGCTACACCTTC.

The table lists this clonotype with many counts. The gene calls are TRBV6-6 and TRBJ1-1; D gene ambiguous. The CDR3 totals 14 residues. The germline gives CDR1 MNHNY, CDR2 SVGAGI (reference sequence). V was cut by 7 bases and J by 4 bases, with 16 bases left in between. The CDR3 spells CASTRSRMATEAFF. The CDR3 nucleotides are TGTGCCAGCACCCGGAGTAGGATGGCCACTGAAGCTTTCTTT.

This clonotype was seen once. The junction differs from germline at one of its ends, possibly a read error. This chain joins TRBV15 and TRBJ2-5, with D tentatively TRBD2 (6 bases). CDR3 length: 14 amino acids. CDR1 and CDR2 (germline): LNHNV, YYDKDF (reference sequence). CDR3 residues: CAARRLVAQETQYF. CDR3 nucleotide sequence: TGTGCCGCCAGGAGACTAGTGGCACAAGAGACCCAGTACTTC.

This clonotype has a count of ten or more. The V gene is TRBV20-1, the J gene TRBJ2-3, with 9 positions matching TRBD2. J was trimmed by 4 bases and V by 2 bases; bases with no gene match: 16. Germline-derived CDR1 and CDR2 are DFQATT and SNEGSKA (reference sequence). The CDR3 spans 18 residues. The CDR3 bases are TGCAGTGCTAGAAGCCGACGGCAGCGGGGGGCCGGTTCAGATACGCAGTATTTT. Protein product: CSARSRRQRGAGSDTQYF.